The 15 T cell receptor beta chains below all came from one sample that was sequenced in a study of cytomegalovirus exposure and HLA in healthy donors. Clones were read by immunoSEQ multiplex PCR, and TCRdb kept only the in-frame ones, dropping some. Of about 120,000 clones in the sample, approximately 81% were seen once. Sequenced input: PBMCs. Source of these receptors: a woman under 40 in good health and CMV-seronegative.

The V and J genes are TRBV7-9 and TRBJ2-1; the match to TRBD2 covers 8 bases. This CDR3 comprises 17 residues. Germline CDR1 and CDR2: SEHNR and FQNEAQ (reference sequence). V dropped 2 bases and J dropped 2; count of bases not matched to a gene: 8. The CDR3 loop reads CASSLRDSGTAYNEQFF. The CDR3 nucleotides read TGTGCCAGCAGCTTAAGGGATAGCGGGACGGCCTACAATGAGCAGTTCTTC.

This clone was recorded a few times. The V call is TRBV29-1, the J call TRBJ1-2; perhaps TRBD1 as D (5 bases). Per the germline V gene, CDR1 is SQVTM and CDR2 is ANQGSEA. This CDR3 contains 13 residues. Trimming removed 7 bases at V and 6 bases at J, with 18 bases between. The CDR3 spells CSASLAGGDGYTF. In DNA, the CDR3 is TGCAGCGCCTCCCTCGCGGGGGGTGATGGCTACACCTTC.

DNA for the CDR3: TGTGCCACCAGCAGGGGGACTAGCGGGGGGAACGAGCAGTACTTC. Translating gives CATSRGTSGGNEQYF. This chain links TRBV15 with TRBJ2-7, with 15 bases lining up with TRBD2. The CDR3 runs to 15 residues. The J segment lost 5 bases and the V segment lost 3 bases, leaving 2 bases of the junction unmatched. Germline values: CDR1 LNHNV, CDR2 YYDKDF (reference sequence).

The V and J genes are TRBV5-3 and TRBJ1-4; 7 bases agree with TRBD1. TRBV5-3 is reported as an ORF; its role is uncertain. This CDR3 spans 14 amino acids. V dropped 3 bases and J dropped 5; count of bases not matched to a gene: 4. This chain's CDR3 is CARSSTGENEKLFF. The CDR3 nucleotides are TGTGCCAGAAGCTCAACAGGGGAGAATGAAAAACTGTTTTTT.

The genes are TRBV5-1 and TRBJ2-5; perhaps TRBD2 as D (6 bases). This CDR3 is 15 amino acids long. The V gene's germline CDR1 is SGHRS and CDR2 YFSETQ. V lost 1 base to trimming and J lost 6 bases, with 16 bases between them. CDR3 protein: CASSLPSPEGKTQYF. The DNA of the CDR3 is TGCGCCAGCAGCTTGCCCTCACCGGAGGGAAAGACCCAGTACTTC.

This clone was observed a handful of times. The chain recombines TRBV5-5 with TRBJ1-5, with 9 positions matching TRBD1. Germline CDR1 reads SGHKS; CDR2 reads YYEKEE (reference sequence). The CDR3 loop spans 15 amino acids. V dropped 2 bases and J dropped 4; count of bases not matched to a gene: 4. The CDR3 here is CASSFSGTGNQPQHF. In nucleotides, the CDR3 is TGTGCCAGCAGCTTCTCGGGGACAGGGAATCAGCCCCAGCATTTT.

Here the CDR3 reads CASTQSPRGRETQYF. The CDR3 DNA follows: TGTGCCAGCACCCAATCCCCTAGGGGGAGAGAGACCCAGTACTTC. The chain links TRBV6-5 to TRBJ2-5, with D maybe TRBD1 (6 bases). CDR1 and CDR2 from the germline V gene are MNHEY and SVGAGI. V was cut by 7 bases and J by 4 bases, with 19 bases left in between. This CDR3 is 15 amino acids long.

This clone came up a few times. The rearrangement joins TRBV7-2 to TRBJ1-2, with D possibly matching TRBD1 (5 bases). This CDR3 contains 14 residues. The V and J ends lost 0 bases and 7 bases respectively, with 12 bases between them. In germline, CDR1 is SGHTA, CDR2 FQGNSA. Here the CDR3 DNA reads TGTGCCAGCAGCTTAGCTGGGGCCACCTTTGGCTACACCTTC. Protein: CASSLAGATFGYTF.

The chain carries TRBV6-5 and TRBJ1-1; 8 nucleotides line up with TRBD1. The V gene end was trimmed by 5 bases and the J gene end by 4 bases; junction bases not matched to a gene: 6. The CDR3 spans 14 residues. Per the germline V gene, CDR1 is MNHEY and CDR2 is SVGAGI. The CDR3 reads CASSTDRAVTEAFF. The CDR3 nucleotides are TGTGCCAGCAGTACGGACAGGGCGGTCACTGAAGCTTTCTTT.

This clone has only one observation. This chain links TRBV7-8 with TRBJ1-1; a weak D match, TRBD1 (5 bases). V gave up 2 bases and J gave up 4 bases, with 11 bases separating them. The CDR3 is 14 residues long. Germline lookup yields CDR1 SGHVS and CDR2 FQNEAQ. As DNA, the CDR3 is TGTGCCAGCAGCTTAAATCCCGGGGGCACTGAAGCTTTCTTT. Translation: CASSLNPGGTEAFF.

This chain connects TRBV11-2 to TRBJ2-7; the D gene is possibly TRBD2 (5 bases). V shed 0 bases and J shed 6 bases, with 12 bases lying between them. Germline CDR1 is SGHAT and CDR2 is FQNNGV. The CDR3 is 14 amino acids. The CDR3 DNA follows: TGTGCCAGCAGCTTAGAACGCGGGTTGTTCGAGCAGTACTTC. The encoded protein is CASSLERGLFEQYF.

This chain uses TRBV19 with TRBJ1-1, with D possibly matching TRBD1 (5 bases). Germline CDR1 LNHDA, CDR2 SQIVND (reference sequence). V lost 3 bases, J lost 5 bases, and 13 bases lay in between. The CDR3 extends over 14 amino acids. The CDR3 DNA sequence: TGTGCCAGTAGTATGCGGCAGGGAGGGACTGAAGCTTTCTTT. It yields the protein CASSMRQGGTEAFF.

The rearrangement links TRBV6-5 to TRBJ2-3; 9 nucleotides match TRBD1. CDR3 size: 15 residues. CDR1 MNHEY and CDR2 SVGAGI come from the germline V gene. Trimming removed 3 bases from V and 6 bases from J; junction bases left unmatched: 7. CDR3 residues: CASSYTGGISDTQYF. DNA for the CDR3: TGTGCCAGCAGTTATACAGGGGGCATATCGGATACGCAGTATTTT.

V usage is TRBV5-1 and J usage is TRBJ1-2; TRBD1 is a possible D gene (5 bases). Deletions cut 5 bases from V and 1 base from J, with 12 bases between. Germline assignment: CDR1 SGHRS and CDR2 YFSETQ. This CDR3 spans 14 amino acids. This chain's CDR3 is CASSSRGFNYGYTF. The CDR3 DNA sequence: TGCGCCAGCAGTTCACGGGGGTTTAACTATGGCTACACCTTC.

The genes are TRBV25-1 and TRBJ1-6; no definite D call. Trimming removed 6 bases from V and 7 bases from J, with 16 bases in between. Germline values: CDR1 MGHDK, CDR2 SYGVNS. CDR3 length: 15 residues. The CDR3 reads CASSHPGNPNSPLHF. The CDR3, as DNA: TGTGCCAGCAGCCACCCCGGGAATCCAAATTCACCCCTCCACTTT.